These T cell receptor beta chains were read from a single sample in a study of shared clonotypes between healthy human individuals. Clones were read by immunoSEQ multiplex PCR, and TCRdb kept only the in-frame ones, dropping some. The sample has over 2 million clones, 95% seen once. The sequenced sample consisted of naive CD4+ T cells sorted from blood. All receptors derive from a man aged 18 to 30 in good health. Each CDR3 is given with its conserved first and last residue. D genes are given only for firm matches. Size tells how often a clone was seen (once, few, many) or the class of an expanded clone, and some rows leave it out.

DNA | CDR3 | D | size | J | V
TGTGCCAGCAGGGGACAGCAGAACACTGAAGCTTTCTTT | CASRGQQNTEAFF | TRBD1 | . | TRBJ1-1 | TRBV2
TGTGCCAGCACTCCGGGACAGGGACCCTACGAGCAGTACTTC | CASTPGQGPYEQYF | TRBD1 | . | TRBJ2-7 | TRBV25-1
TGTGCCTGGAGTGTTCTAGTTGGGGAGACCCAGTACTTC | CAWSVLVGETQYF | . | . | TRBJ2-5 | TRBV30
TGTGCCAGCAATCCGGGACAGGGAGAGACCCAGTACTTC | CASNPGQGETQYF | TRBD1 | . | TRBJ2-5 | TRBV5-4
TGTGCCTGGAGTGTAGGGGGCAGGTGGGACGGAGATACGCAGTATTTT | CAWSVGGRWDGDTQYF | TRBD1 | . | TRBJ2-3 | TRBV30
TGCAGTGCGCCCCGGGGGGTTGAAGCTTTCTTT | CSAPRGVEAFF | . | . | TRBJ1-1 | TRBV20-1
TGTGCCAGCAGTTTCGGACAGGCCAATCAGCCCCAGCATTTT | CASSFGQANQPQHF | TRBD1 | . | TRBJ1-5 | TRBV28
TGTGCCAGCAGTTTAGCAGGGGTTAATGAAAAACTGTTTTTT | CASSLAGVNEKLFF | . | . | TRBJ1-4 | TRBV27
TGTGCCAGCAGCTTAGCAGCGGGAGGTTACCCACAGTTCTTC | CASSLAAGGYPQFF | TRBD2 | once | TRBJ2-1 | TRBV7-2
TGTGCCAGCAGTCCGTACCGGGGGGCTATAAGCACAGATACGCAGTATTTT | CASSPYRGAISTDTQYF | . | . | TRBJ2-3 | TRBV28
TGTGCCAGCCACGATACAGGCCCCGGCACAGATACGCAGTATTTT | CASHDTGPGTDTQYF | . | . | TRBJ2-3 | TRBV6-5
TGTGCCAGCAGCCCCGGGACTTCCTCCTACGAGCAGTACTTC | CASSPGTSSYEQYF | . | . | TRBJ2-7 | TRBV6-5
TGTGCCAGCAGTGAAGTTCATACAGGGCTAGGGGCCAACGTCCTGACTTTC | CASSEVHTGLGANVLTF | . | once | TRBJ2-6 | TRBV6-1
TGTGCCAGCACCCTTAACTCCAGGGGTCCCCGGGAGCTGTTTTTT | CASTLNSRGPRELFF | . | . | TRBJ2-2 | TRBV6-6
TGTGCCAGCAGCCTCGGCCGGCGTTCCGGGACTATCTACGAGCAGTACTTC | CASSLGRRSGTIYEQYF | TRBD2 | once | TRBJ2-7 | TRBV5-8
TGCGCCAGCAGCTTGGGAGGCGGGGACACTGAAGCTTTCTTT | CASSLGGGDTEAFF | . | . | TRBJ1-1 | TRBV5-1
TGCGCCAGCAGCTTCGAGACAGGGCGCTACGAGCAGTACTTC | CASSFETGRYEQYF | TRBD1 | . | TRBJ2-7 | TRBV5-1
TGCGCCAGCAGCCACAATCCCCGCGGACAGGCTGGGGCCAACGTCCTGACTTTC | CASSHNPRGQAGANVLTF | TRBD1 | . | TRBJ2-6 | TRBV4-1
TGCGCCAGCAGCCCTCCCGGGCCTGAAGCTTTCTTT | CASSPPGPEAFF | . | . | TRBJ1-1 | TRBV5-1
TGTGCCAGCAGTTCACCGACAGGGACAGCCTACTATGGCTACACCTTC | CASSSPTGTAYYGYTF | TRBD1 | . | TRBJ1-2 | TRBV28
TGTGCCAGCAGTTTAACAGGGGACGGAAACACCATATATTTT | CASSLTGDGNTIYF | TRBD1 | . | TRBJ1-3 | TRBV6-6
TGTGCCAGCAGCTTCTTAGGCAGGTCAGCGGAGACCCAGTACTTC | CASSFLGRSAETQYF | . | . | TRBJ2-5 | TRBV5-6
TGTGCCAGCAGTAACGGACAGGGAGACAATGAGCAGTTCTTC | CASSNGQGDNEQFF | TRBD1 | once | TRBJ2-1 | TRBV6-5
TGTGCCATCGGTCAGTACAATGAGCAGTTCTTC | CAIGQYNEQFF | . | . | TRBJ2-1 | TRBV10-3
TGTGCCAGCAGAGGAAGGGGACCGGTCACAGATACGCAGTATTTT | CASRGRGPVTDTQYF | . | . | TRBJ2-3 | TRBV2
TGTGCCCCGAGAGGGAGGGGCGGGACCGGGGAGCTGTTTTTT | CAPRGRGGTGELFF | TRBD2 | . | TRBJ2-2 | TRBV28
TGTGCCAGCTCACCATCGGCGGGGTCCTACAATGAGCAGTTCTTC | CASSPSAGSYNEQFF | . | . | TRBJ2-1 | TRBV18
TGTGCCAGCAGTGCGACTAGCGGGACTTACAATGAGCAGTTCTTC | CASSATSGTYNEQFF | TRBD2 | . | TRBJ2-1 | TRBV6-6
TGTGCCAGCAGCTTAAAGGGGACAGGGTCCTACGAGCAGTACTTC | CASSLKGTGSYEQYF | TRBD1 | . | TRBJ2-7 | TRBV11-3